The following is a T cell receptor (beta chain) sequence with its context. The germline V gene encodes CDR1 MGHRA and CDR2 YSYEKL. This CDR3 is built from 16 residues. With 0 bases removed from V and 8 bases from J, the gap between germline ends came to 18 bases. The repertoire was sequenced with immunoSEQ multiplex PCR; TCRdb's copy has only in-frame clones and lacks some. The sample yields around 190,000 clones, roughly 80% seen once. This entry comes from a study of blood T cell repertoires in COVID-19. The overall study: Sites across the United States, Italy and Spain contributed samples from acute and convalescent COVID-19.

Sequencing was carried out using peripheral blood. The clonotype originates from a man aged 55 to 70 with acute or convalescent COVID-19. This chain joins TRBV4-1 and TRBJ2-3, with D possibly TRBD2 on 5 matching bases. The CDR3 nucleotides read TGCGCCAGCAGCCAAGAGCCTAGCAAGGTGATAGGTACGCAGTATTTT. Translating it yields CASSQEPSKVIGTQYF.